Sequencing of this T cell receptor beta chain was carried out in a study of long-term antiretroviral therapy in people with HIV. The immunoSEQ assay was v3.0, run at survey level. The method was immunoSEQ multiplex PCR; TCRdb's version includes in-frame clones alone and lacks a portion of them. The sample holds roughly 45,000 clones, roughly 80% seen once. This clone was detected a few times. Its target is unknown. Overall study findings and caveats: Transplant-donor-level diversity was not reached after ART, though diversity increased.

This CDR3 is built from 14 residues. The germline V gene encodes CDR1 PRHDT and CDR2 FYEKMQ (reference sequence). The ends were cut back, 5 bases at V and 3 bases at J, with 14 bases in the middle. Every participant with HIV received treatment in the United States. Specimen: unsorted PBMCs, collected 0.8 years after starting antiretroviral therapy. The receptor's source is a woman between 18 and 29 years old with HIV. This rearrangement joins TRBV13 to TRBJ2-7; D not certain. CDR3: CASSPHDTNYEQYF. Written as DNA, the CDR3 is TGTGCCAGCAGCCCCCACGATACGAACTACGAGCAGTACTTC.